A selection of T cell receptor beta chains follows, all from one sample in a study of blood T cell repertoires in COVID-19. The assay was immunoSEQ multiplex PCR, and TCRdb's table has in-frame clones only and misses some. The data show some 320,000 clones, about nine tenths seen once. Sequenced input: PBMCs or T cells enriched from blood (not recorded which). These receptors were collected from a woman aged 45-65 years who had been exposed to COVID-19. Each CDR3 is given without its conserved first and last residue. The order of the fields is J gene, V gene, CDR3 protein.

j_gene: TRBJ1-1
v_gene: TRBV28
CDR3aa: ASSLEGNTEAF

j_gene: TRBJ2-3
v_gene: TRBV7-2
CDR3aa: ASSAGTLLAGRGTDTQY

j_gene: TRBJ1-6
v_gene: TRBV28
CDR3aa: ASSLYQTRSSYNSPLH

j_gene: TRBJ2-5
v_gene: TRBV2
CDR3aa: ASSADSGGAETQY

j_gene: TRBJ2-2
v_gene: TRBV5-1
CDR3aa: ASSGIQGEITSGELF

j_gene: TRBJ2-5
v_gene: TRBV29-1
CDR3aa: SVSGPPTETQY

j_gene: TRBJ1-4
v_gene: TRBV3-1/TRBV3-2
CDR3aa: ASSQEVRHLSVELF

j_gene: TRBJ2-5
v_gene: TRBV23-1
CDR3aa: ASSQSLKETQY

j_gene: TRBJ1-6
v_gene: TRBV5-1
CDR3aa: ASSPQDRASPLH

j_gene: TRBJ2-6
v_gene: TRBV30
CDR3aa: AWSETRGRTNSGANVLT

j_gene: TRBJ1-5
v_gene: TRBV5-5
CDR3aa: ASSHGLSGNQPQH

j_gene: TRBJ2-7
v_gene: TRBV30
CDR3aa: AWASGGAGYEQY

j_gene: TRBJ2-3
v_gene: TRBV5-1
CDR3aa: ASSSGGTVTDTQY

j_gene: TRBJ2-4
v_gene: TRBV28
CDR3aa: ASRPGGGKNIQY

j_gene: TRBJ1-4
v_gene: TRBV19
CDR3aa: ASSQGSANEKLF

j_gene: TRBJ1-5
v_gene: TRBV7-9
CDR3aa: ASSFRTGRSNQPQH

j_gene: TRBJ1-6
v_gene: TRBV4-1
CDR3aa: ASSQGATRAFLQYNSPLH

j_gene: TRBJ1-5
v_gene: TRBV30
CDR3aa: AWRSRADHQPQH

j_gene: TRBJ2-5
v_gene: TRBV24-1
CDR3aa: ATSTRTLGSQY

j_gene: TRBJ2-5
v_gene: TRBV5-4
CDR3aa: ASSVRTGEETQY

j_gene: TRBJ2-7
v_gene: TRBV19
CDR3aa: ASSSTPGHGEQY

j_gene: TRBJ2-3
v_gene: TRBV5-1
CDR3aa: ASSLTGMKGTDTQY

j_gene: TRBJ2-5
v_gene: TRBV3-1/TRBV3-2
CDR3aa: ASSQDYSFGGGYQETQY

j_gene: TRBJ2-7
v_gene: TRBV5-1
CDR3aa: ASSRGGTDSYEQY

j_gene: TRBJ2-1
v_gene: TRBV7-2
CDR3aa: ASSLAREPGNEQF

j_gene: TRBJ2-3
v_gene: TRBV20-1
CDR3aa: SAYVRDTQY

j_gene: TRBJ2-6
v_gene: TRBV10-3
CDR3aa: AISESPNGANVLT